One T cell receptor (beta chain) is described in this entry. Its antigen is unidentified. A junction end diverges from the germline sequence, so it may reflect a read error. This sample stems from a study of shared clonotypes between healthy human individuals. Study conclusions and caveats: Rarefaction analysis demonstrated incomplete sorted-subset sequencing notwithstanding large depth.

Naive CD8 populations comprised CD45RO-negative cells positively selected for CCR7, excluding terminally differentiated effector memory CD45RA+ cells. Within Nashville, Tennessee resided all donors, each a Caucasian adult. In germline, CDR1 is KGHSH, CDR2 LQKENI. The CDR3 runs 16 residues. Several immunoSEQ plates received, in even portions, the genomic DNA of each subset. Authors' data handling: Without quality scores, immunoSEQ junctional reads could not be filtered like full-length reads. Libraries were prepared by immunoSEQ multiplex PCR; TCRdb keeps only in-frame clonotypes and omits some of them. V, J and clone size reflect that table, while D and trimming were determined from the DNA. The data show fewer than 850,000 clones, around 96% seen once.

The sequenced sample consisted of naive CD8+ T cells sorted from blood. The sequence was obtained from a man aged 30-40 years in good health. The chain joins TRBV18 to TRBJ2-3, with 7 positions matching TRBD2. CDR3 amino acids: CASSPRGEWVADTQYF. For the CDR3, the DNA is TGTGCCAGCTCCCCACGGGGGGAGTGGGTGGCAGATACGCAGTATTTT.